This is a list of T cell receptor beta chains from one sample in a study of T-cell reconstitution after alpha-beta-depleted transplantation in children. TCRdb re-called the PCR reads with MiXCR, one entry per CDR3 protein. The data contain fewer than 1 million distinct CDR3 sequences, roughly 15% of them singletons. The sequenced sample was PBMCs, mostly from graft donor cells, obtained 360 days after TCRalphabeta/CD19-depleted stem cell transplant. The receptors were sampled from a male patient aged 5 to 17 who had a stem cell transplant for acute lymphoblastic leukemia, so the T cells may come from the graft donor. Each CDR3 is given with its conserved first and last residue. The D gene is left open where the match is weak. Clone size, where shown, is once, few, many, or a class for clones that have expanded.

len	v_gene	d_gene	abundance	j_gene	CDR3aa	CDR3nt
15	TRBV18	NA	NA	TRBJ1-2	CASSLDAAPNYGYTF	TGTGCCAGCTCACTTGATGCAGCTCCTAACTATGGCTACACCTTC
18	TRBV5-1	TRBD2	many	TRBJ2-7	CASSSGLAAVSSSYEQYF	TGCGCCAGCAGCTCAGGACTAGCGGCCGTTTCCAGCTCCTACGAGCAGTACTTC
14	TRBV20-1	TRBD2	NA	TRBJ2-7	CSAPFSGRAYEQYF	TGCAGTGCTCCCTTCAGCGGGAGGGCCTACGAGCAGTACTTC
14	TRBV27	NA	many	TRBJ1-2	CASSLSLGKYGYTF	TGTGCCAGCAGTTTATCGTTAGGGAAATATGGCTACACCTTC
18	TRBV4-1	TRBD2	many	TRBJ2-2	CASSQDQGLAVSTGELFF	TGCGCCAGCAGCCAAGATCAAGGACTAGCGGTTTCCACCGGGGAGCTGTTTTTT
16	TRBV6-2/TRBV6-3	NA	NA	TRBJ2-1	CASSYFKAPLGDEQFF	TGTGCCAGCAGTTACTTCAAGGCCCCCCTAGGTGATGAGCAGTTCTTC
14	TRBV25-1	NA	NA	TRBJ2-7	CASSEWGYHYEQYF	TGTGCCAGCAGTGAATGGGGGTACCACTACGAGCAGTACTTC
18	TRBV4-1	NA	NA	TRBJ2-2	CASSQVGGPRGTTGELFF	TGCGCCAGCAGCCAAGTAGGGGGACCCCGGGGGACCACCGGGGAGCTGTTTTTT
13	TRBV7-2	NA	few	TRBJ2-1	CASSSQVEGPQFF	TGTGCCAGCAGCTCTCAGGTGGAGGGGCCCCAGTTCTTC
16	TRBV5-1	TRBD1	NA	TRBJ2-7	CASSEGPTGGFYEQYF	TGCGCCAGCAGCGAAGGACCGACAGGGGGATTCTACGAGCAGTACTTC
13	TRBV7-8	TRBD1	few	TRBJ1-1	CASSFPGGAEAFF	TGTGCCAGCAGCTTTCCAGGGGGCGCTGAAGCTTTCTTT
17	TRBV4-2	NA	many	TRBJ2-7	CASSQEGRRAWVYEQYF	TGTGCCAGCAGCCAAGAGGGCCGGAGGGCTTGGGTTTACGAGCAGTACTTC
16	TRBV27	TRBD2	many	TRBJ2-1	CASSLLVAGVQNEQFF	TGTGCCAGCAGTCTGCTCGTAGCGGGAGTTCAGAATGAGCAGTTCTTC
13	TRBV4-2	NA	few	TRBJ2-1	CASSALWVNEQFF	TGTGCCAGCAGCGCCTTATGGGTCAATGAGCAGTTCTTC
14	TRBV29-1	TRBD1	NA	TRBJ1-4	CSVDPTGALEKLFF	TGCAGCGTTGACCCGACAGGGGCCCTGGAAAAACTGTTTTTT
15	TRBV12-3/TRBV12-4	NA	few	TRBJ1-4	CASSLRSHLGEKLFF	TGTGCCAGCAGTTTAAGGTCCCACCTCGGGGAAAAACTGTTTTTT
14	TRBV5-4	NA	NA	TRBJ2-3	CASSFVASLDTQYF	TGTGCCAGCAGCTTCGTGGCTAGCTTGGATACGCAGTATTTT
14	TRBV20-1	NA	few	TRBJ1-5	CSALRGELNQPQHF	TGCAGTGCCCTTAGGGGCGAACTTAATCAGCCCCAGCATTTT
14	TRBV5-1	NA	NA	TRBJ1-2	CASSPGEMGYGYTF	TGCGCCAGCAGCCCCGGGGAGATGGGGTATGGCTACACCTTC
16	TRBV25-1	NA	few	TRBJ2-3	CASSLWAGTSTDTQYF	TGTGCCAGCAGCCTCTGGGCAGGCACTAGCACAGATACGCAGTATTTT
15	TRBV29-1	NA	NA	TRBJ2-3	CSVGFLATRTDTQYF	TGCAGCGTTGGCTTCCTAGCGACTCGCACAGATACGCAGTATTTT
13	TRBV14	NA	few	TRBJ2-1	CASRATAYNEQFF	TGTGCCAGCAGGGCTACGGCCTACAATGAGCAGTTCTTC
15	TRBV6-5	TRBD1	many	TRBJ2-4	CASSYSWTGTLIQYF	TGTGCCAGCAGTTACTCGTGGACAGGGACCCTTATTCAGTACTTC
16	TRBV28	TRBD1	few	TRBJ2-7	CASSYPGTGGPYEQYF	TGTGCCAGCAGTTACCCCGGGACAGGAGGGCCCTACGAGCAGTACTTC
15	TRBV24-1	NA	few	TRBJ2-2	CATSESGQMPGELFF	TGTGCCACCAGTGAGTCGGGACAAATGCCCGGGGAGCTGTTTTTT
15	TRBV27	TRBD2	NA	TRBJ2-1	CASSWAGTSLNEQFF	TGTGCCAGCAGTTGGGCCGGGACTAGCTTGAATGAGCAGTTCTTC
16	TRBV20-1	NA	NA	TRBJ2-5	CSAKNPLVDGQETQYF	TGCAGTGCTAAGAACCCCTTAGTGGACGGCCAAGAGACCCAGTACTTC
17	TRBV28	NA	NA	TRBJ2-4	CASSLWGSGTVENIQYF	TGTGCCAGCAGTTTATGGGGGTCCGGGACCGTCGAAAACATTCAGTACTTC
14	TRBV5-1	NA	many	TRBJ2-7	CASSLVGGTYEQYF	TGCGCCAGCAGCTTGGTAGGCGGGACCTACGAGCAGTACTTC
17	TRBV7-2	NA	few	TRBJ2-2	CASSFLLGTGNTGELFF	TGTGCCAGCAGCTTTTTATTGGGGACGGGGAACACCGGGGAGCTGTTTTTT
14	TRBV24-1	TRBD1	NA	TRBJ2-5	CATSDSWGQETQYF	TGTGCCACCAGTGATTCGTGGGGACAGGAGACCCAGTACTTC
18	TRBV5-6	TRBD1	NA	TRBJ1-1	CASSPTLGRGTENTEAFF	TGTGCCAGCAGCCCGACCCTGGGGAGGGGGACAGAGAACACTGAAGCTTTCTTT
11	TRBV29-1	NA	few	TRBJ1-2	CSVESGNGYTF	TGCAGCGTTGAGTCGGGGAATGGCTACACCTTC
13	TRBV5-1	TRBD1	few	TRBJ2-7	CASTTGGSYEQYF	TGCGCCAGCACGACAGGGGGCAGCTACGAGCAGTACTTC
11	TRBV7-8	NA	many	TRBJ2-3	CASSSSDTQYF	TGTGCCAGCAGCTCCTCTGATACGCAGTATTTT
15	TRBV20-1	NA	NA	TRBJ1-3	CSARVGRLSGNTIYF	TGCAGTGCTAGAGTCGGGCGCCTCTCTGGAAACACCATATATTTT
14	TRBV20-1	NA	NA	TRBJ1-4	CSASEAAPNEKLFF	TGCAGTGCTAGTGAGGCAGCCCCGAATGAAAAACTGTTTTTT
15	TRBV5-1	TRBD1	many	TRBJ2-7	CASSLEGTVSYEQYF	TGCGCCAGCAGCTTGGAGGGGACAGTCTCCTACGAGCAGTACTTC
13	TRBV19	NA	once	TRBJ2-7	CASSTHTDYEQYF	TGTGCCAGTAGCACGCACACGGACTACGAGCAGTACTTC
19	TRBV6-5	TRBD2	NA	TRBJ2-1	CASSYLGLAESPSYNEQFF	TGTGCCAGCAGTTACTTGGGACTAGCGGAGAGTCCCTCCTACAATGAGCAGTTCTTC
17	TRBV6-1	TRBD1	few	TRBJ1-5	CASSERDRPGDNQPQHF	TGTGCCAGCAGTGAGAGGGACAGACCGGGGGATAATCAGCCCCAGCATTTT
15	TRBV15	TRBD2	few	TRBJ2-1	CATSLTSGSQNEQFF	TGTGCCACCAGCCTGACTAGCGGGAGTCAAAATGAGCAGTTCTTC
11	TRBV29-1	NA	NA	TRBJ1-1	CSAGLGTEAFF	TGCAGCGCGGGACTCGGCACTGAAGCTTTCTTT
17	TRBV2	TRBD2	NA	TRBJ2-2	CASRPIALAGYTGELFF	TGTGCCAGCAGACCAATCGCTCTAGCGGGGTACACCGGGGAGCTGTTTTTT
13	TRBV11-1	NA	few	TRBJ2-1	CASSFNTGNEQFF	TGTGCCAGCAGCTTTAATACCGGCAATGAGCAGTTCTTC
17	TRBV20-1	TRBD2	many	TRBJ2-7	CSASYPLAGFPFYEQYF	TGCAGTGCTAGTTACCCCTTAGCGGGGTTCCCTTTCTACGAGCAGTACTTC
16	TRBV9	TRBD1	NA	TRBJ2-7	CASSVAEGQGSYEQYF	TGTGCCAGCAGCGTAGCAGAGGGACAGGGCTCCTACGAGCAGTACTTC
17	TRBV4-1	NA	few	TRBJ2-5	CASSQGRLGRTRETQYF	TGCGCCAGCAGCCAAGGGCGTTTGGGGAGGACGCGAGAGACCCAGTACTTC
16	TRBV20-1	TRBD2	few	TRBJ2-1	CSARVPTSGSTNEQFF	TGCAGTGCTAGAGTCCCGACTAGCGGGAGCACGAATGAGCAGTTCTTC